The entry below gives a single TCR beta chain sequence along with its context. The clone's antigen remains unknown. Per-base qualities were not stored, and no clone one base away is much larger. The data were obtained in a study of T cell responses to AZD1222 COVID-19 vaccine (dated by TCRdb to about 2021). Describing the broader study: AZD1222 recipients with second doses at about 4 weeks or about 12 weeks were pooled, because spike-specific TCR depth and breadth did not differ between schedules. Trial participants were enrolled into age subgroups of 18-55, 56-69 and 70-plus years, which contained approximately 150, 28 and 58 TCR-sequenced participants, respectively. A total of more than 230 trial participants underwent TCR sequencing, of whom 200 to 220 received two doses of AZD1222 and some 25 received two doses of the MenACWY control vaccine. Results the study describes overall, beyond this receptor: Nearly half of unique spike-specific TCRs reportedly recognized epitopes outside regions mutated in the B.1.351 and B.1.1.7 variants. Vaccine-associated CD4 TCRs spanned the whole spike protein, with dominant responses in regions 160-218 and 743-854. After two AZD1222 doses, spike-specific TCR breadth and depth were significantly higher than at day 0 and than in MenACWY recipients. Conclusions about previously exposed vaccinees are limited because only six or seven AZD1222 recipients were SARS-CoV-2 seropositive at baseline. Because no samples from the day 14 peak response were available, repertoires could be characterized only after the peak T cell response. Participants were mostly white British and included more females than males, and it was suggested by the authors that clonal diversity may have been underestimated. In the small 56-69-year group, the increase in depth fell short of significance, most likely because of low power.

Cut back by 2 bases and 5 bases, the V and J ends lie 10 bases apart. The germline V gene supplies CDR1 MNHEY and CDR2 SVGAGI. Measured from the cysteine to the phenylalanine, the CDR3 is 15 residues long. The only DNA kept is the CDR3, 45 bases in frame from the first base. The CDR3 regions of human TCRbeta chains were subjected to immunosequencing. The paper's data handling went like this. TCRs in the repertoires were matched against a reference library of SARS-CoV-2-specific TCRs that had been generated with the MIRA antigen-specificity platform. Breadth meant the fraction of unique TCRs that were SARS-CoV-2-associated, whereas depth meant the fraction of total T cells that were SARS-CoV-2-associated. Using the MIRA data, each spike-specific TCR was assigned both to the spike region to which the TCR was reactive and to a CD4 or CD8 class. Log10-transformed breadth and depth values were compared by one-way ANOVA with Sidak's multiple comparisons tests. TCRdb carries this immuneACCESS record with in-frame sequences only. Its versions omit some clonotypes, under half of them owing to an unresolved V gene in the studies checked, with the rest unexplained. That table gives V, J and clone size, and the DNA gave D and trimming. The table for this sample lists about 92,000 clones; approximately 91% of them were counted only once. Jointly, the top ten make up around 8.1% of the sample.

According to the study, the label for this sample's time point signals: baseline before first vaccination. Samples from vaccinated people were obtained from the UK trials COV001 and COV002, which included a single-blind randomized controlled phase 2/3 trial of AZD1222 (ChAdOx1 nCoV-19) in healthy adults. Trial participant PBMC samples were collected at day 0 and day 28 after the second dose for TCRbeta chain sequencing. The sequence came from an adult in good health. The material was peripheral blood, obtained on day 0 of AZD1222 vaccination. The chain is made from TRBV6-5 and TRBJ1-6; perhaps TRBD1 is the D gene, with 5 bases matching. CDR3 region: CASSYPPGNNSPLHF. The sequenced DNA: TGTGCCAGCAGTTACCCCCCAGGGAATAATTCACCCCTCCACTTT.